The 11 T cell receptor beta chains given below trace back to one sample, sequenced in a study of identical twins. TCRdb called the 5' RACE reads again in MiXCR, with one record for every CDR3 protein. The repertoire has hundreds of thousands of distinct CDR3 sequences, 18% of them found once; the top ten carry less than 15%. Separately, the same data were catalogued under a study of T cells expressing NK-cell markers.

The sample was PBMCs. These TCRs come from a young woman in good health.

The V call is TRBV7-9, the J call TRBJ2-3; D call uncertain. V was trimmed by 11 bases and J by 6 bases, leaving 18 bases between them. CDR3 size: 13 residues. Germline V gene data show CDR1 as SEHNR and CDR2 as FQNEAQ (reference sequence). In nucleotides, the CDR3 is TGTGCCTCCCGGAGCCCTAACGCGGATACGCAGTATTTT. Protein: CASRSPNADTQYF.

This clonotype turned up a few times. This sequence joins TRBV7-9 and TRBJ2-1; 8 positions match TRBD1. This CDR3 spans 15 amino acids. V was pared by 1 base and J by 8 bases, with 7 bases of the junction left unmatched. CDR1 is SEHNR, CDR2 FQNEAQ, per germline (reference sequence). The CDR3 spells CASSLVAGGYYEQFF. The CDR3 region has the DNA TGTGCCAGCAGCTTAGTGGCAGGGGGCTATTATGAGCAGTTCTTC.

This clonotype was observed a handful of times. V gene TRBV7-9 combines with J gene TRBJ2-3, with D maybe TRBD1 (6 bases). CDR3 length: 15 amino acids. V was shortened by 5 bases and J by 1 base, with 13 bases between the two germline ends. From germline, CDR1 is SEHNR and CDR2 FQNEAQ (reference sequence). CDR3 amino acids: CASSPRDTRTDTQYF. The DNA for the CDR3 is TGTGCCAGCAGCCCCCGGGACACCCGCACAGATACGCAGTATTTT.

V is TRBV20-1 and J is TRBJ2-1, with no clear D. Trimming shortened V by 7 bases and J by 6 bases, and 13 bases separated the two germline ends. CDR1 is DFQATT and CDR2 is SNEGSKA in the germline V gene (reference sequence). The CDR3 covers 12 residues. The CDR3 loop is CSVWRGPNEQFF. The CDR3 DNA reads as TGCAGTGTATGGAGAGGACCCAATGAGCAGTTCTTC.

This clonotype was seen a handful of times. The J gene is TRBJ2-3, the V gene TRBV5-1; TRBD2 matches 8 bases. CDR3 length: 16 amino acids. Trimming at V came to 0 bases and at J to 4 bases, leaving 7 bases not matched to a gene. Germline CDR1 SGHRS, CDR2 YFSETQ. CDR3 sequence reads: CASSLAGGGSADTQYF. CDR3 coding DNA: TGCGCCAGCAGCTTGGCCGGCGGGGGGTCGGCAGATACGCAGTATTTT.

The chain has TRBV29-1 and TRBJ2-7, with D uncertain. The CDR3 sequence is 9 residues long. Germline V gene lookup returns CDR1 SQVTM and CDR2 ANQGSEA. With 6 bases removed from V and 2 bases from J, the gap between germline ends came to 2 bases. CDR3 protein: CSVPYEQYF. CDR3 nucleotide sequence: TGCAGCGTACCCTACGAGCAGTACTTC.

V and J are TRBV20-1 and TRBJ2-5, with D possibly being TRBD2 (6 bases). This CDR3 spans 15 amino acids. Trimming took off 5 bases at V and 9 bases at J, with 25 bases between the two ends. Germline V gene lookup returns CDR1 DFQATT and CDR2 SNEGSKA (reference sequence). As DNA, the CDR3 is TGCAGTGCTCGGTCCCCGCCGGACCACGGGGAGGCCCAGTACTTC. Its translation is CSARSPPDHGEAQYF.

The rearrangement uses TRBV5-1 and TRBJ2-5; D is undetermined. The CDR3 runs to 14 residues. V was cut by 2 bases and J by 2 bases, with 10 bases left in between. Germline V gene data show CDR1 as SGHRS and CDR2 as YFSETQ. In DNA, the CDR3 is TGCGCCAGCAGCTTCCCCCAGAAACAAGAGACCCAGTACTTC. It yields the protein CASSFPQKQETQYF.

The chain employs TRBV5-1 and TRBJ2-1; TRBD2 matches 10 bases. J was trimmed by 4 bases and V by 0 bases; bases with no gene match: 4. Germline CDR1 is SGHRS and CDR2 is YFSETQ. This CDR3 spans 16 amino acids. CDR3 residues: CASSLASGGLYNEQFF. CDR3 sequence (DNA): TGCGCCAGCAGCTTGGCTAGCGGGGGACTATACAATGAGCAGTTCTTC.

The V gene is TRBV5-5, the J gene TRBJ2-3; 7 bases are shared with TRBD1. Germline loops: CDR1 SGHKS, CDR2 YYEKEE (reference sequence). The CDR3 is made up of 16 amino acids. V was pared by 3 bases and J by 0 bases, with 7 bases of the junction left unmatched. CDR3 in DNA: TGTGCCAGCAGCTATACAGGGGACCTTAGCACAGATACGCAGTATTTT. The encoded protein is CASSYTGDLSTDTQYF.

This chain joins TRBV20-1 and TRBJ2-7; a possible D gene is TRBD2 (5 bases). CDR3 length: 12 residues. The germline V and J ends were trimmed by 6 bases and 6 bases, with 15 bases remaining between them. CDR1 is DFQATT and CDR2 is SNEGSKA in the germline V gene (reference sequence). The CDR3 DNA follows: TGCAGTGCCAGTCCGGGGTCGGTCGAGCAGTACTTC. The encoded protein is CSASPGSVEQYF.